A selection of T cell receptor beta chains follows, all from one sample in a study of blood T cell repertoires in COVID-19. Produced via immunoSEQ multiplex PCR; TCRdb's table is partial and in-frame only. This table holds approximately 200,000 clones, 90% to 95% found once. Sequences were obtained from peripheral blood. The receptors stem from a man under 40 with COVID-19, enrolled during active disease. Each CDR3 is given with its conserved first and last residue. D genes are given only for firm matches. Size tells how often a clone was seen (once, few, many) or the class of an expanded clone, and some rows leave it out.

abundance	v_gene	j_gene	d_gene	len	CDR3aa	CDR3nt
.	TRBV27	TRBJ2-7	TRBD2	15	CASSSVSWGGREQYF	TGTGCCAGCAGTTCAGTCTCGTGGGGGGGTAGGGAGCAGTACTTC
.	TRBV10-2	TRBJ2-7	TRBD1	15	CASRSTGTGGREQYF	TGCGCCAGCCGCTCTACCGGGACAGGGGGTAGAGAGCAGTACTTC
.	TRBV5-6	TRBJ1-6	.	17	CASSPPPSTKYDSPLHF	TGTGCCAGCAGCCCTCCCCCTTCGACAAAGTATGATTCACCCCTCCACTTT
.	TRBV5-1	TRBJ2-2	.	15	CASSFNFANTGELFF	TGCGCCAGCAGCTTTAACTTCGCGAACACCGGGGAGCTGTTTTTT
.	TRBV28	TRBJ1-3	TRBD1	15	CATLGLGQGRNTIYF	TGTGCCACCCTAGGACTCGGACAGGGTAGAAACACCATATATTTT
.	TRBV19	TRBJ2-3	TRBD2	18	CASSITSGGPGSTDTQYF	TGTGCCAGTAGTATCACTAGCGGGGGGCCAGGGAGCACAGATACGCAGTATTTT
.	TRBV5-4	TRBJ2-1	TRBD1	14	CASSLTGDYNEQFF	TGTGCCAGCAGCCTGACAGGGGACTACAATGAGCAGTTCTTC
.	TRBV5-1	TRBJ1-4	.	17	CASSLSPGATTNEKLFF	TGCGCCAGCAGCTTGTCCCCGGGAGCTACAACTAATGAAAAACTGTTTTTT
.	TRBV5-6	TRBJ2-2	.	17	CASSESGGAGDTGELFF	TGTGCCAGCAGCGAATCAGGGGGCGCGGGGGACACCGGGGAGCTGTTTTTT
.	TRBV7-9	TRBJ1-1	.	13	CASSLAPGTEAFF	TGTGCCAGCAGCTTAGCGCCGGGTACTGAAGCTTTCTTT
.	TRBV6-5	TRBJ1-5	.	14	CASSLDTSNQPQHF	TGTGCCAGCAGTTTGGACACTAGCAATCAGCCCCAGCATTTT
.	TRBV5-6	TRBJ1-2	.	13	CASSLWAAGGYTF	TGTGCCAGCAGCCTGTGGGCAGCTGGTGGCTACACCTTC
.	TRBV5-1	TRBJ1-3	.	16	CASSLYGTSTGNTIYF	TGCGCCAGCAGCTTGTACGGGACAAGTACTGGAAACACCATATATTTT
few	TRBV7-9	TRBJ2-7	.	14	CASSLGGNSYEQYF	TGTGCCAGCAGCTTAGGAGGGAACTCCTACGAGCAGTACTTC
.	TRBV29-1	TRBJ2-1	.	16	CSVDSGIRLRGNEQFF	TGCAGCGTTGACTCGGGGATCCGGCTCCGGGGCAATGAGCAGTTCTTC
.	TRBV28	TRBJ1-3	TRBD1	16	CASSFGQGVFGNTIYF	TGTGCCAGCAGTTTCGGCCAGGGGGTTTTTGGAAACACCATATATTTT